Listed below are T cell receptor beta chains from one sample, sequenced in a study of beta chain features in type 1 diabetes. The method was immunoSEQ multiplex PCR; TCRdb's version includes in-frame clones alone and lacks a portion of them. The repertoire consists of 150,000 to 200,000 clones, with roughly 65% occurring once and the leading ten covering approximately 0.09%. The sequenced sample was naive CD4+ T cells from blood. The receptors originated from a man aged 25-45 years with type 1 diabetes. Both conserved end residues are part of each CDR3. D genes are given only for firm matches. Clone size is shown for a subset of rows, as once, few, many or a class of expanded clone.

j_gene	d_gene	abundance	v_gene	len	CDR3nt	CDR3aa
TRBJ2-3	TRBD1	.	TRBV19	15	TGTGCCAGTACCCGGGGACAGGGTCTGGGAGATACGCAGTATTTT	CASTRGQGLGDTQYF
TRBJ1-2	.	.	TRBV5-6	13	TGTGCCAGCAACCAACAGGGCTTCTATGGCTACACCTTC	CASNQQGFYGYTF
TRBJ2-1	.	.	TRBV18	15	TGTGCCAGCTCACCAGAACAGGGATTCGGGGATGAGCAGTTCTTC	CASSPEQGFGDEQFF
TRBJ2-5	TRBD2	.	TRBV7-2	15	TGTGCCAGCAGCTTAAACGGGGGAGGGTGGGAGACCCAGTACTTC	CASSLNGGGWETQYF
TRBJ1-1	.	.	TRBV4-3	13	TGCGCCAGCAGTCCCAGGTTAAACACTGAAGCTTTCTTT	CASSPRLNTEAFF
TRBJ1-4	.	.	TRBV30	12	TGTGCCTGGAGTGCAGACAGTCATCTTCTGTTTTTT	CAWSADSHLLFF
TRBJ2-7	.	.	TRBV7-9	13	TGTGCCAGCAGCTTAGTCGGGGGGCACGAGCAGTACTTC	CASSLVGGHEQYF
TRBJ2-1	.	.	TRBV23-1	18	TGCGCCAGCAGTCGCCCTAGTAAGGGGCGGCAACACTACAATGAGCAGTTCTTC	CASSRPSKGRQHYNEQFF
TRBJ2-7	TRBD1	.	TRBV29-1	13	TGCAGCGGTGGGGACAGGGACCACTACGAGCAGTACTTC	CSGGDRDHYEQYF
TRBJ1-6	TRBD1	.	TRBV2	16	TGTGCCAGCAGTTTACAACAACCGGGACAGAATTCACCCCTCCACTTT	CASSLQQPGQNSPLHF
TRBJ1-3	.	once	TRBV30	13	TGTGCCTGGCAGGGAGACTCTGGAAACACCATATATTTT	CAWQGDSGNTIYF
TRBJ1-2	.	.	TRBV30	11	TGTGCCTGGAGCAACAGGGCTGGCTACACCTTC	CAWSNRAGYTF
TRBJ2-5	TRBD2	.	TRBV29-1	15	TGCAGCGTTCGTTTGCGGCTAGCGGAACAAGAGACCCAGTACTTC	CSVRLRLAEQETQYF
TRBJ2-7	TRBD1	.	TRBV29-1	12	TGCAGCGCCCGGGACAGGTCCTACGAGCAGTACTTC	CSARDRSYEQYF
TRBJ2-3	TRBD2	.	TRBV9	16	TGTGCCAGCAGTCCTAGCGGGGCCCTTAGCACAGATACGCAGTATTTT	CASSPSGALSTDTQYF
TRBJ2-7	.	.	TRBV20-1	11	TGCAGTGCTAGAGCAGGGGTCGAGCAGTACTTC	CSARAGVEQYF
TRBJ2-7	.	.	TRBV6-6	13	TGTGCCAGCAGTTACTCCGCTAATTACGAGCAGTACTTC	CASSYSANYEQYF
TRBJ1-1	.	.	TRBV30	11	TGTGCCTGTTCTATGCACACTGAAGCTTTCTTT	CACSMHTEAFF
TRBJ2-1	TRBD2	.	TRBV9	15	TGTGCCAGCAGCCCCCGTCTAGCGGGGGGTAATGAGCAGTTCTTC	CASSPRLAGGNEQFF
TRBJ1-6	.	.	TRBV7-9	15	TGTGCCAGCAGCTTACTCGACAGTGTTAATTCACCCCTCCACTTT	CASSLLDSVNSPLHF
TRBJ1-6	.	.	TRBV27	15	TGTGCCAGCAGTTTGTTGGGGCTGAGTAATTCACCCCTCCACTTT	CASSLLGLSNSPLHF
TRBJ2-3	TRBD2	once	TRBV7-2	15	TGTGCCAGCAGCTCCTTAAGCGGGGGTACAGATACGCAGTATTTT	CASSSLSGGTDTQYF
TRBJ2-3	.	.	TRBV29-1	16	TGCAGCGTTGAAGAGCCAGCCCACGGGGGCACAGATACGCAGTATTTT	CSVEEPAHGGTDTQYF
TRBJ2-5	.	.	TRBV19	15	TGTGCCAGTAGTAAAGGGGACACTCTCCAAGAGACCCAGTACTTC	CASSKGDTLQETQYF